Shown below are 30 T cell receptor beta chains from a single sample sequenced in a study of T-cell reconstitution after alpha-beta-depleted transplantation in children. A TCRbeta library incorporating unique molecular identifiers was prepared. TCRdb reprocessed the PCR reads via MiXCR and lists one record per CDR3 protein. The table lists 200,000 to 250,000 distinct CDR3 sequences, 8% to 9.5% of them singletons, with 5.5% to 8% in the top ten. Sequencing was performed on PBMCs from the stem cell graft donor, taken from the stem cell graft. All receptors derive from a human donor who donated a stem cell graft to a child with acute lymphoblastic leukemia.

CDR3 protein: CAGRGGGCEQYF. Written as DNA, the CDR3 is TGTGCCGGGAGGGGAGGAGGGTGTGAGCAGTACTTC. V is TRBV19 and J is TRBJ2-7, with TRBD2 matching over 7 bases. Per the germline V gene, CDR1 is LNHDA and CDR2 is SQIVND (reference sequence). V shed 11 bases and J 7 bases; nucleotides not matched to a gene: 11. This CDR3 is built from 12 residues.

The CDR3 nucleotides read TGTGCCAGCAGCTTGGTCGGGGACAATGAGCAGTTCTTC. Its protein is CASSLVGDNEQFF. The chain links TRBV5-4 to TRBJ2-1; tentatively, D is TRBD2 (5 bases). The CDR3 totals 13 residues. V lost 0 bases to trimming and J lost 5 bases, with 6 bases between them. Germline V gene sequence: CDR1 SGHNT, CDR2 YYREEE (reference sequence).

There are many counts of this clonotype. DNA of the CDR3: TGTGCCACCAGTGATTTGCGGTCGACGGGGAACACCGGGGAGCTGTTTTTT. It yields the protein CATSDLRSTGNTGELFF. This rearrangement joins TRBV24-1 to TRBJ2-2; D remains unclear. The CDR3 sequence is 17 residues long. Trimming shortened V by 0 bases and J by 1 base, and 11 bases separated the two germline ends. Looked up from germline, CDR1 is KGHDR and CDR2 is SFDVKD.

The table lists this clonotype with a few counts. The rearrangement uses TRBV6-5 and TRBJ2-5, with TRBD2 as a possible D gene (6 bases). The CDR3 totals 15 residues. Trimming removed 0 bases at V and 3 bases at J, with 11 bases between. Germline V lookup: CDR1 MNHEY, CDR2 SVGAGI. CDR3 in amino acids: CASSYSVSGEETQYF. DNA of the CDR3: TGTGCCAGCAGTTACTCAGTTTCGGGGGAAGAGACCCAGTACTTC.

This clonotype was seen at least ten times. The chain is built from TRBV7-9 and TRBJ1-2; D remains unclear. The CDR3 extends over 15 amino acids. Per germline, CDR1 SEHNR and CDR2 FQNEAQ (reference sequence). Trimming pared 0 bases from V and 2 bases from J, leaving 10 bases between. Written as DNA, the CDR3 is TGTGCCAGCAGCTTAGCGGAGGCCTCAAACTATGGCTACACCTTC. It encodes CASSLAEASNYGYTF.

This clonotype showed up just a few times. The chain carries TRBV27 and TRBJ2-7, with 11 positions matching TRBD2. Germline assignment: CDR1 MNHEY and CDR2 SMNVEV (reference sequence). The trim removed 0 bases at V and 0 bases at J, leaving 7 bases unmatched. CDR3 length: 18 residues. CDR3 coding DNA: TGTGCCAGCAGTTTATCGGGGCTAGCGGGGGGCCTCTCCTACGAGCAGTACTTC. This codes for CASSLSGLAGGLSYEQYF.

The chain joins TRBV5-6 to TRBJ1-5; unclear D gene. Germline assignment: CDR1 SGHDT and CDR2 YYEEEE. This CDR3 has 14 amino acids. The ends were cut back, 7 bases at V and 0 bases at J, with 11 bases in the middle. As DNA, the CDR3 is TGTGCCAGCGCGATTGGAGCTAGCAATCAGCCCCAGCATTTT. Its protein is CASAIGASNQPQHF.

This clonotype appeared many times. The V and J genes are TRBV6-2 or TRBV6-3 and TRBJ2-5; D gene uncertain. Between the trimmed V and J ends, which lost 1 base and 5 bases, there was a span of 2 bases. The germline V gene has CDR1 MNHEY and CDR2 SVGEGT. This CDR3 contains 11 residues. CDR3 coding DNA: TGTGCCAGCAGTTACTTTGAGACCCAGTACTTC. Its protein product is CASSYFETQYF.

This clonotype was found a few times. The chain employs TRBV25-1 and TRBJ2-4; no clear D gene. Trimming shortened V by 2 bases and J by 1 base, and 9 bases separated the two germline ends. The V gene's germline CDR1 is MGHDK and CDR2 SYGVNS. The CDR3 consists of 15 residues. The CDR3 reads CASSEAEVAKNIQYF. The CDR3 region has the DNA TGTGCCAGCAGTGAAGCAGAGGTGGCCAAAAACATTCAGTACTTC.

This clonotype showed up just a few times. The chain has TRBV6-2 or TRBV6-3 and TRBJ2-7; 7 positions agree with TRBD2. The germline CDR1 and CDR2 sequences are MNHEY and SVGEGT. J gave up 6 bases and V 4 bases, and 12 bases lay outside the gene matches. The CDR3 extends over 15 amino acids. CDR3 sequence (DNA): TGTGCCAGCAGTTCGAGCGGTAGCGGGTTGGCCGAGCAGTACTTC. As protein: CASSSSGSGLAEQYF.

The chain links TRBV5-5 to TRBJ2-7, with a possible D match to TRBD2 (5 bases). V was clipped by 2 bases and J by 2 bases, with 14 bases between them. Looked up from germline, CDR1 is SGHKS and CDR2 is YYEKEE (reference sequence). There are 15 residues in the CDR3. Here the CDR3 reads CASSFSRTGTYEQYF. In nucleotides, the CDR3 is TGTGCCAGCAGCTTTTCGCGGACTGGGACCTACGAGCAGTACTTC.

The sample holds many counts of this clonotype. This chain links TRBV12-3 or TRBV12-4 with TRBJ2-6, with D perhaps matching TRBD1 or TRBD2 (5 bases each). V lost 7 bases and J lost 0, with 16 bases in between. The CDR3 contains 17 residues. The CDR3 protein is CASTTLGRASGANVLTF. The CDR3 nucleotides are TGTGCCAGCACTACCCTGGGACGGGCCTCTGGGGCCAACGTCCTGACTTTC.

The chain uses TRBV5-1 and TRBJ2-1; D gene ambiguous. The CDR3 consists of 13 residues. Trimming removed 0 bases from V and 12 bases from J, with 13 bases in between. CDR1 is SGHRS, CDR2 YFSETQ, per germline. As DNA, the CDR3 is TGCGCCAGCAGCTTGGAAAACGGAGTAACGCAGTTCTTC. It codes for CASSLENGVTQFF.

This rearrangement joins TRBV12-3 or TRBV12-4 to TRBJ2-2, with D maybe TRBD2 (7 bases). With 3 bases removed from V and 4 bases from J, the gap between germline ends came to 9 bases. The CDR3 has 14 residues. CDR3 protein: CASSLGGRTGELFF. Written as DNA, the CDR3 is TGTGCCAGCAGTTTGGGGGGGCGCACCGGGGAGCTGTTTTTT.

The chain couples TRBV4-1 to TRBJ2-7, with 8 bases identical to TRBD1. Germline lookup yields CDR1 MGHRA and CDR2 YSYEKL. The CDR3 covers 15 residues. J was trimmed by 4 bases and V by 0 bases; bases with no gene match: 5. CDR3 region: CASSQDWTGSYEQYF. The CDR3 region has the DNA TGCGCCAGCAGCCAAGATTGGACAGGGTCTTACGAGCAGTACTTC.

The chain recombines TRBV12-3 or TRBV12-4 with TRBJ2-3, with D maybe TRBD1 (6 bases). The J call may not be correct, given that the DNA end is closer to TRBJ1-5. This CDR3 has 15 amino acids. Here the CDR3 reads CASSPSGGAPDTQHF. CDR3 DNA: TGTGCCAGCAGTCCCAGCGGGGGGGCCCCAGATACGCAGCATTTT.

This clonotype was recorded many times. This chain connects TRBV6-1 to TRBJ2-7, with D hard to call. This CDR3 is 14 amino acids long. Germline loops: CDR1 MNHNS, CDR2 SASEGT. V was cut by 5 bases and J by 3 bases, with 14 bases left in between. The CDR3 DNA sequence: TGTGCCAGCAGTCAGACGGTGCGTAGCTACGAGCAGTACTTC. Translation: CASSQTVRSYEQYF.

The chain is built from TRBV12-3 or TRBV12-4 and TRBJ2-7, with a tentative D call TRBD1 (8 bases). Trimming took 7 bases from V and 6 from J, leaving 16 bases between them. This CDR3 is 13 amino acids long. The CDR3 DNA reads TGTGCCAGCAAGCGGGGACAGGCCTCCGAGCAGTACTTC. Protein sequence: CASKRGQASEQYF.

V is TRBV7-2 and J is TRBJ2-4; 7 nucleotides line up with TRBD1. Germline-derived CDR1 and CDR2 are SGHTA and FQGNSA. The junction had 7 bases not matched to a gene; V was cut back by 5 bases and J by 0 bases. The CDR3 extends over 16 amino acids. DNA for the CDR3: TGTGCCAGCAGCCCCGGGACAGAAATAGCCAAAAACATTCAGTACTTC. Amino acid sequence: CASSPGTEIAKNIQYF.

The chain is built from TRBV3-1 and TRBJ1-6, with a weak D call TRBD1 (5 bases). The V gene lost 1 base and the J gene lost 10 bases, with 14 bases spanning the gap. This CDR3 spans 15 amino acids. Germline values: CDR1 LGHDT, CDR2 YNNKEL (reference sequence). The CDR3 reads CASSQAGQLRSPLHF. The CDR3 coding sequence is TGTGCCAGCAGCCAAGCGGGGCAGCTAAGATCACCCCTCCACTTT. Using reference TRBV3-1 and TRBJ1-6 for the parts outside the CDR3, the full variable domain is DTAVSQTPKYLVTQMGNDKSIKCEQNLGHDTMYWYKQDSKKFLKIMFSYNNKELIINETVPNRFSPKSPDKAHLNLHINSLELGDSAVYFCASSQAGQLRSPLHFGNGTRLTVT.

This clonotype was detected a few times. The J gene is TRBJ2-1, the V gene TRBV4-2; D unresolved. This CDR3 is 13 amino acids long. V was clipped by 0 bases and J by 10 bases, with 10 bases between them. CDR1 is LGHNA and CDR2 is YNFKEQ in the germline V gene. The CDR3 nucleotides read TGTGCCAGCAGCCAAGATGGGGTTTGGGAGCAGTTCTTC. Translation gives CASSQDGVWEQFF.

Only a few counts were recorded for this clonotype. The rearrangement uses TRBV2 and TRBJ2-1; the D gene is possibly TRBD2 (5 bases). V lost 1 base and J 10 bases, leaving 14 bases between the germline ends. CDR3 size: 14 residues. The germline V gene encodes CDR1 SNHLY and CDR2 FYNNEI. The CDR3 region is CASSEGPREGEQFF. The CDR3 DNA is TGTGCCAGCAGTGAAGGACCCCGAGAGGGAGAGCAGTTCTTC.

There are a few counts of this clonotype. This chain joins TRBV5-5 and TRBJ2-7; D ambiguous. Per germline, CDR1 SGHKS and CDR2 YYEKEE (reference sequence). V shed 1 base and J shed 4 bases, with 12 bases lying between them. The CDR3 extends over 14 amino acids. The CDR3 DNA sequence: TGTGCCAGCAGCTTGCCCATTACAAGTTACGAGCAGTACTTC. It specifies CASSLPITSYEQYF.

This clonotype appeared a few times. The chain couples TRBV9 to TRBJ2-7; maybe TRBD1 (5 bases). The CDR3 has 15 amino acids. Germline V gene data show CDR1 as SGDLS and CDR2 as YYNGEE. Trimming removed 0 bases at V and 3 bases at J, with 13 bases between. For the CDR3, the DNA is TGTGCCAGCAGCGTAGACCCAGGGATAGGCTACGAGCAGTACTTC. Translation: CASSVDPGIGYEQYF.

The V gene is TRBV7-2, the J gene TRBJ2-3; D ambiguous. There are 13 residues in the CDR3. Between the trimmed V and J ends, which lost 5 bases and 4 bases, there was a span of 10 bases. Germline V gives CDR1 SGHTA, CDR2 FQGNSA. The CDR3 DNA follows: TGTGCCAGCAGCCTCCTTGTAGCAGATACGCAGTATTTT. Translation gives CASSLLVADTQYF.

In this sample, this clonotype turned up many times. The J gene is TRBJ2-4, the V gene TRBV7-2; D unclear. The CDR3 is 11 residues long. Trimming pared 1 base from V and 8 bases from J, leaving 3 bases between. Germline CDR1 is SGHTA and CDR2 is FQGNSA. The CDR3 protein is CASSLGYIQYF. CDR3 sequence (DNA): TGTGCCAGCAGCTTAGGTTACATTCAGTACTTC. Together with reference TRBV7-2 and TRBJ2-4, the CDR3 gives the full variable domain: GAGVSQSPSNKVTEKGKDVELRCDPISGHTALYWYRQSLGQGLEFLIYFQGNSAPDKSGLPSDRFSAERTGGSVSTLTIQRTQQEDSAVYLCASSLGYIQYFGAGTRLSVL.

V and J are TRBV27 and TRBJ1-2; 9 nucleotides agree with TRBD1. This CDR3 contains 13 residues. The trim removed 6 bases at V and 8 bases at J, leaving 7 bases unmatched. Germline V gives CDR1 MNHEY, CDR2 SMNVEV (reference sequence). CDR3 in amino acids: CASSRDRVAGYTF. DNA of the CDR3: TGTGCCAGCAGCCGGGACAGGGTCGCGGGCTACACCTTC.

This clonotype was found many times. V gene TRBV7-2 combines with J gene TRBJ2-5, with 7 positions matching TRBD1. The junction had 0 bases not matched to a gene; V was cut back by 5 bases and J by 0 bases. This CDR3 is built from 13 residues. Germline CDR1 SGHTA, CDR2 FQGNSA. For the CDR3, the DNA is TGTGCCAGCAGCGGGACAGACCAAGAGACCCAGTACTTC. Residues: CASSGTDQETQYF.

This clonotype was observed many times. The genes are TRBV11-3 and TRBJ2-1; 8 bases are a match to TRBD2. Per germline, CDR1 SGHNT and CDR2 YENEEA. This CDR3 is built from 14 residues. Losses at the gene ends were 8 bases for V and 6 bases for J; bases not matched to a gene: 9. For the CDR3, the DNA is TGTGCCAGCTCCCGGGGGGGAACAATCAATGAGCAGTTCTTC. Translating gives CASSRGGTINEQFF.

This rearrangement joins TRBV7-6 to TRBJ2-1, with a weak D call TRBD1 (6 bases). V gave up 1 base and J gave up 7 bases, with 14 bases separating them. The CDR3 contains 15 residues. Germline values: CDR1 SGHVS, CDR2 FNYEAQ. This CDR3 is CASSLGSGAGNEQFF. DNA of the CDR3: TGTGCCAGCAGCTTAGGATCAGGGGCCGGTAATGAGCAGTTCTTC.